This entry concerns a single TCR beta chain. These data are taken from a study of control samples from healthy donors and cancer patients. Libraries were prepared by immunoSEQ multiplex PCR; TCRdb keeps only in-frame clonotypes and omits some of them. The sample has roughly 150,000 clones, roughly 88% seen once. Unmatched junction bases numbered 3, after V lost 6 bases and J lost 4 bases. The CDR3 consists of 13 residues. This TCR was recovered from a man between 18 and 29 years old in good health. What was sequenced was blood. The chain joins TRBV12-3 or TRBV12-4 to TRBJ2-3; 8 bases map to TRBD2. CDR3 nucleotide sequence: TGTGCCAGCAGAGCGGGGGACGCAGATACGCAGTATTTT. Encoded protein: CASRAGDADTQYF.